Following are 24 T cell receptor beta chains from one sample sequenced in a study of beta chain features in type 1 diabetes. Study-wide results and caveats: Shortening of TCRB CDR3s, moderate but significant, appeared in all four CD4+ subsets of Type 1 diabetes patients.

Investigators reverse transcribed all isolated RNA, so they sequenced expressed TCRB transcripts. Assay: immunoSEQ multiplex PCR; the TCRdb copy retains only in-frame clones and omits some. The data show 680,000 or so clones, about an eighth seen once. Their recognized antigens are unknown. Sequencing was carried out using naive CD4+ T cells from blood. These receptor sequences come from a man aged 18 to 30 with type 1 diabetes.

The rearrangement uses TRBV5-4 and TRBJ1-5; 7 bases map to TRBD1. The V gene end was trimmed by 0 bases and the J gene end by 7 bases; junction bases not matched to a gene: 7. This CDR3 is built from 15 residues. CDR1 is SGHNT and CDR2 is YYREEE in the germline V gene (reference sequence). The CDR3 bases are TGTGCCAGCAGCTTGGAGCCAGGGGGACAGCAGCCCCAGCATTTT. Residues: CASSLEPGGQQPQHF.

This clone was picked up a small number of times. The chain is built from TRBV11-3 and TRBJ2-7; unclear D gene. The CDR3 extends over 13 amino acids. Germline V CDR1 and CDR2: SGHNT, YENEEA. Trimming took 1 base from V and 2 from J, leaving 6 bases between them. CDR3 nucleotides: TGTGCCAGCAGCTTAGTTCGAGCCTACGAGCAGTACTTC. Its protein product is CASSLVRAYEQYF. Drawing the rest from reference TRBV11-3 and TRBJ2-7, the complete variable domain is EAGVVQSPRYKIIEKKQPVAFWCNPISGHNTLYWYLQNLGQGPELLIRYENEEAVDDSQLPKDRFSAERLKGVDSTLKIQPAELGDSAVYLCASSLVRAYEQYFGPGTRLTVT.

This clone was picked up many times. CDR3 in DNA: TGTGCCAGCAGCTCTAGACAGGGAACCTACAATGAGCAGTTCTTC. It yields the protein CASSSRQGTYNEQFF. The chain links TRBV13 to TRBJ2-1, with TRBD1 matching over 7 bases. Germline V gene data show CDR1 as PRHDT and CDR2 as FYEKMQ (reference sequence). The length of the CDR3 is 15 residues. After removal of 4 bases from V and 2 bases from J, the junction contained 5 bases not matched to a gene. Based on the CDR3 plus reference TRBV13 and TRBJ2-1, the full variable domain is AAGVIQSPRHLIKEKRETATLKCYPIPRHDTVYWYQQGPGQDPQFLISFYEKMQSDKGSIPDRFSAQQFSDYHSELNMSSLELGDSALYFCASSSRQGTYNEQFFGPGTRLTVL.

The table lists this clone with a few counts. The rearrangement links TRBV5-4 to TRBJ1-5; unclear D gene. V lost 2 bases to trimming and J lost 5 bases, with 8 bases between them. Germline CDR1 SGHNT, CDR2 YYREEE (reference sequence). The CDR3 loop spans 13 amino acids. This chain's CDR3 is CASSLNSDQPQHF. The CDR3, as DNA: TGTGCCAGCAGCTTAAATTCTGATCAGCCCCAGCATTTT.

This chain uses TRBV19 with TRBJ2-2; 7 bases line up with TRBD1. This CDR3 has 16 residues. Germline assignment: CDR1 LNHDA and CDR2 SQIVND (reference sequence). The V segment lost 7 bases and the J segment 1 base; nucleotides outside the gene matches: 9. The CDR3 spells CASNPGRDRNTGELFF. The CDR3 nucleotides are TGTGCCAGTAACCCTGGCCGGGACAGGAACACCGGGGAGCTGTTTTTT.

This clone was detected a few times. The CDR3 protein is CASSPSGPWIYNEQFF. The DNA of the CDR3 is TGCGCCAGCAGCCCCTCCGGGCCGTGGATCTACAATGAGCAGTTCTTC. This chain connects TRBV4-1 to TRBJ2-1, with no clear D. Germline CDR1 is MGHRA and CDR2 is YSYEKL. The CDR3 loop spans 16 amino acids. Between the trimmed V and J ends, which lost 4 bases and 3 bases, there was a span of 16 bases.

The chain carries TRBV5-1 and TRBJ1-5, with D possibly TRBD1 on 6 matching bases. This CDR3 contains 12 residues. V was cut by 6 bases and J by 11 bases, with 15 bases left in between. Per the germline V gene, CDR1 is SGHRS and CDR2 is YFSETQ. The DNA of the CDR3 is TGCGCCAGCAAGGACAGAACGGTAGCCCAGCATTTT. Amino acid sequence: CASKDRTVAQHF.

CDR3 in amino acids: CASSQVRGRDYGYTF. The CDR3 region has the DNA TGTGCCAGCAGCCAAGTTCGGGGGCGCGACTATGGCTACACCTTC. This sequence joins TRBV14 and TRBJ1-2, with D maybe TRBD1 (6 bases). The V and J ends lost 1 base and 3 bases respectively, with 12 bases between them. This CDR3 contains 15 residues. CDR1 is SGHDN, CDR2 FVKESK, per germline.

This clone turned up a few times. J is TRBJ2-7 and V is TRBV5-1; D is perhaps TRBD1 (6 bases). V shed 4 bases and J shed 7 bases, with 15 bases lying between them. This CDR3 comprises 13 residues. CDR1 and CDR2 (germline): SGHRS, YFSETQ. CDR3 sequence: CASSQGDKVEQYF. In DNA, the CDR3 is TGCGCCAGCAGCCAAGGGGACAAAGTAGAGCAGTACTTC.

The DNA for the CDR3 is TGTGCCAGCAGCCGGACTAGCGGGGGCCGCACAGATACGCAGTATTTT. This translates into CASSRTSGGRTDTQYF. V usage is TRBV7-6 and J usage is TRBJ2-3, with TRBD2 matching over 13 bases. V was clipped by 5 bases and J by 1 base; unmatched bases: 3. The CDR3 sequence is 16 residues long. CDR1 is SGHVS and CDR2 is FNYEAQ in the germline V gene.

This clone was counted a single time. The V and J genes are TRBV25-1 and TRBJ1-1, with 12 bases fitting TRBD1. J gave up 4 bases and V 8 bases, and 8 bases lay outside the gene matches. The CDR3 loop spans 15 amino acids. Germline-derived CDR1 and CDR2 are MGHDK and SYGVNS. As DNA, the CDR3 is TGTGCCAGCGGGGGACAGGGGGCGCAGGGCACTGAAGCTTTCTTT. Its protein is CASGGQGAQGTEAFF.

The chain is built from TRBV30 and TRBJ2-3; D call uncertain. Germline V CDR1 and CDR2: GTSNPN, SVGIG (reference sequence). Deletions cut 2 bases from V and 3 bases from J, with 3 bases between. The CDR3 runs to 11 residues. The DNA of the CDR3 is TGTGCCTGGAGTAGGACAGATACGCAGTATTTT. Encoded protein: CAWSRTDTQYF.

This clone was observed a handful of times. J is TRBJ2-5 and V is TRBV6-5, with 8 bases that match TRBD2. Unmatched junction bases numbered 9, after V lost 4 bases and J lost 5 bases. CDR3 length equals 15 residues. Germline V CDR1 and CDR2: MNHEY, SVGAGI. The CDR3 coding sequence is TGTGCCAGCAGTTCCCCTGGACTAGCCGTCGAGACCCAGTACTTC. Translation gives CASSSPGLAVETQYF.

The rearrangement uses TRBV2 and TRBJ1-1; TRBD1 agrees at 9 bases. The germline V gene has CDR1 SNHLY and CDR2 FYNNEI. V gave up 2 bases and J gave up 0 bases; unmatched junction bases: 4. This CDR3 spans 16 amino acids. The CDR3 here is CASSEWDRVMNTEAFF. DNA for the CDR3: TGTGCCAGCAGTGAATGGGACAGGGTCATGAACACTGAAGCTTTCTTT.

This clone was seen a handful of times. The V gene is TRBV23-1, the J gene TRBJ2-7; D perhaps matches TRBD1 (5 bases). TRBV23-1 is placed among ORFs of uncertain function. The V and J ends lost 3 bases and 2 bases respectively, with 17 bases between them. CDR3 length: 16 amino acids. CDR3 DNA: TGCGCCAGCAGTCACCGGACCAGGCAGGGTGCCTACGAGCAGTACTTC. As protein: CASSHRTRQGAYEQYF.

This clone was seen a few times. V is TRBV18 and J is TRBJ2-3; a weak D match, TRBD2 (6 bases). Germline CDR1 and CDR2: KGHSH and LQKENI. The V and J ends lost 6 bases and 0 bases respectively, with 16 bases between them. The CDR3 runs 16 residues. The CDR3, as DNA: TGTGCCAGCTCCCCTCTCGTGGGGACTAGCACAGATACGCAGTATTTT. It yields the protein CASSPLVGTSTDTQYF.

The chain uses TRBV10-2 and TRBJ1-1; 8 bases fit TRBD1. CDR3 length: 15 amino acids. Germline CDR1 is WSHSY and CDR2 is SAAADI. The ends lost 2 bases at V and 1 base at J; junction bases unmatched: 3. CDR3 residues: CASSERTGKNTEAFF. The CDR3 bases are TGCGCCAGCAGTGAGCGGACAGGGAAGAACACTGAAGCTTTCTTT.

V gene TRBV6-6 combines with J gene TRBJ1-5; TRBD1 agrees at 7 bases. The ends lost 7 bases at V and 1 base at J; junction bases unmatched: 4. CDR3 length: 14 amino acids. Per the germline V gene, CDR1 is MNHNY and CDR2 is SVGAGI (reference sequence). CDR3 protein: CASIPTGSNQPQHF. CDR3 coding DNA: TGTGCCAGCATCCCGACAGGGAGCAATCAGCCCCAGCATTTT.

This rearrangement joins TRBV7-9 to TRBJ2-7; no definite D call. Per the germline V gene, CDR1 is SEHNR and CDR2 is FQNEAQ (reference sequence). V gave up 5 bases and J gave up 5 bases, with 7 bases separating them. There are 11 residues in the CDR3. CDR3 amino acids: CASSLSHEQYF. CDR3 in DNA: TGTGCCAGCAGCCTTAGCCACGAGCAGTACTTC.

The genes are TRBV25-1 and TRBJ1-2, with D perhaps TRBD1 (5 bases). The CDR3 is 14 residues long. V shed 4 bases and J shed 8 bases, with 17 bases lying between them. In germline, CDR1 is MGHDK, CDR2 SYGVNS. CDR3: CASSGVGAGGGYTF. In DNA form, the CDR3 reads TGTGCCAGCAGTGGCGTCGGGGCCGGGGGAGGCTACACCTTC.

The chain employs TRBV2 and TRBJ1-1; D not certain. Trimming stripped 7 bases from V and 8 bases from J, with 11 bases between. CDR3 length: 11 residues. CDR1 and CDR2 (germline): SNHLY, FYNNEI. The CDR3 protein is CASKYAGEAFF. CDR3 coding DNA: TGTGCCAGCAAGTATGCGGGGGAAGCTTTCTTT.

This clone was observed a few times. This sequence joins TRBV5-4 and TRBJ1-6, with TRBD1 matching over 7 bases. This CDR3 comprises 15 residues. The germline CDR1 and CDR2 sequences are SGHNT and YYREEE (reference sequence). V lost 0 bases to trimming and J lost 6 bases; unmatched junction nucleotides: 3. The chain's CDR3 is CASSLAGQLNSPLHF. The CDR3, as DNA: TGTGCCAGCAGCTTGGCGGGACAGCTTAATTCACCCCTCCACTTT.

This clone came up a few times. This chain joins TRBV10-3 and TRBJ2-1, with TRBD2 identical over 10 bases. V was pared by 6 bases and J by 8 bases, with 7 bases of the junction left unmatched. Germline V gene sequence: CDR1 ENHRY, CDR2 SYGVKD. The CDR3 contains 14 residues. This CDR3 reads CAIRRGLAYDEQFF. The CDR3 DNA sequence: TGTGCCATCAGGAGGGGACTAGCGTACGATGAGCAGTTCTTC.

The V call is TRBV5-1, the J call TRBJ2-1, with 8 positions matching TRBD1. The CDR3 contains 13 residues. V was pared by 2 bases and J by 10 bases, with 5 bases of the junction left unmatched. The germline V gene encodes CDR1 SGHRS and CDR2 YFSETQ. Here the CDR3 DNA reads TGCGCCAGCAGCTTCCAGGGGGCTCGCGAGCAGTTCTTC. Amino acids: CASSFQGAREQFF.